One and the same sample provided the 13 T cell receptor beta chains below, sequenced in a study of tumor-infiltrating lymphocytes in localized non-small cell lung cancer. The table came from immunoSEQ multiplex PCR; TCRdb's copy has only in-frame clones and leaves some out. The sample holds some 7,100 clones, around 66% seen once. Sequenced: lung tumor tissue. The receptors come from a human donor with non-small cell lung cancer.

CDR3: CASSQDVWQSAAIDTQYF. CDR3 bases: TGCGCCAGCAGCCAAGATGTTTGGCAGAGCGCAGCCATAGATACGCAGTATTTT. The chain uses TRBV4-3 and TRBJ2-3; D is unresolved. The CDR3 spans 18 residues. V gave up 0 bases and J gave up 5 bases, with 21 bases separating them. Germline CDR1 is LGHNA and CDR2 is YSLEER.

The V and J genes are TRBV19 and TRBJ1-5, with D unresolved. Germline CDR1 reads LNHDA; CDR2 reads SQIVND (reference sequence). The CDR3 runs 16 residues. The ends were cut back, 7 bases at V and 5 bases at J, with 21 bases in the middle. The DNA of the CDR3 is TGTGCCAGTATCCCGACCGGGAGAGATCCCTATCAGCCCCAGCATTTT. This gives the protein CASIPTGRDPYQPQHF. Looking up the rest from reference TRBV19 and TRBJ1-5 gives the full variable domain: DGGITQSPKYLFRKEGQNVTLSCEQNLNHDAMYWYRQDPGQGLRLIYYSQIVNDFQKGDIAEGYSVSREKKESFPLTVTSAQKNPTAFYLCASIPTGRDPYQPQHFGDGTRLSIL.

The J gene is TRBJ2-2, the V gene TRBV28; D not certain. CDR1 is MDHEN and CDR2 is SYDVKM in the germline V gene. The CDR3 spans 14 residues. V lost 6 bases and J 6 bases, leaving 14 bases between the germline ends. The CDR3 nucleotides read TGTGCCAGCAGACCCAACCGAGACGCCGGGGAGCTGTTTTTT. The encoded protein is CASRPNRDAGELFF.

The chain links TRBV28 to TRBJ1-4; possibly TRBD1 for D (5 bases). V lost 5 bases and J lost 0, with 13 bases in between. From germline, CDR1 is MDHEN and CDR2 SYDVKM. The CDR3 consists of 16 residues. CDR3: CASSLRQRTTNEKLFF. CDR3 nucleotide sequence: TGTGCCAGCAGTCTACGACAGCGGACAACTAATGAAAAACTGTTTTTT.

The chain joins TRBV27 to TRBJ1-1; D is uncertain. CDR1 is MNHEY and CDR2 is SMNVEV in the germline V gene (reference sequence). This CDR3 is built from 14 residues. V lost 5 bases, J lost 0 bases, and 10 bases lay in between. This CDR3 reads CASSELRLNTEAFF. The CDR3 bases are TGTGCCAGCAGTGAACTACGGTTGAACACTGAAGCTTTCTTT.

CDR3 region: CASSLDAAPRDSGYGYTF. CDR3 DNA sequence: TGTGCCAGCAGCTTAGACGCCGCGCCTCGCGACTCGGGCTATGGCTACACCTTC. The chain combines TRBV11-2 with TRBJ1-2; D call uncertain. V was shortened by 0 bases and J by 4 bases, with 21 bases between the two germline ends. CDR1 SGHAT and CDR2 FQNNGV come from the germline V gene. The length of the CDR3 is 18 residues. The entire variable domain, with the rest obtained from reference TRBV11-2 and TRBJ1-2, is as follows: EAGVAQSPRYKIIEKRQSVAFWCNPISGHATLYWYQQILGQGPKLLIQFQNNGVVDDSQLPKDRFSAERLKGVDSTLKIQPAKLEDSAVYLCASSLDAAPRDSGYGYTFGSGTRLTVV.

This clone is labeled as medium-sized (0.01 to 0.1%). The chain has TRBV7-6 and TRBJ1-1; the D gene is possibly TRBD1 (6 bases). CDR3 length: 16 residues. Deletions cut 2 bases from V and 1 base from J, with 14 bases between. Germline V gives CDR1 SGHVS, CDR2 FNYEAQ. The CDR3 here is CASSLLGAGKNTEAFF. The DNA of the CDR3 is TGTGCCAGCAGCTTATTGGGGGCGGGTAAGAACACTGAAGCTTTCTTT. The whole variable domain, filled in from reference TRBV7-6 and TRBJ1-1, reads GAGVSQSPRYKVTKRGQDVALRCDPISGHVSLYWYRQALGQGPEFLTYFNYEAQQDKSGLPNDRFSAERPEGSISTLTIQRTEQRDSAMYRCASSLLGAGKNTEAFFGQGTRLTVV.

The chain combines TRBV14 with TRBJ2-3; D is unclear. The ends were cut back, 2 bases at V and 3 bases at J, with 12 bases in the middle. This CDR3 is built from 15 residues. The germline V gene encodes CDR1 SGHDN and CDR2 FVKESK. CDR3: CASSQLGLGTDTQYF. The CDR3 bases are TGTGCCAGCAGCCAACTTGGGCTGGGGACAGATACGCAGTATTTT. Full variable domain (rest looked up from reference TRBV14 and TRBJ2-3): EAGVTQFPSHSVIEKGQTVTLRCDPISGHDNLYWYRRVMGKEIKFLLHFVKESKQDESGMPNNRFLAERTGGTYSTLKVQPAELEDSGVYFCASSQLGLGTDTQYFGPGTRLTVL.

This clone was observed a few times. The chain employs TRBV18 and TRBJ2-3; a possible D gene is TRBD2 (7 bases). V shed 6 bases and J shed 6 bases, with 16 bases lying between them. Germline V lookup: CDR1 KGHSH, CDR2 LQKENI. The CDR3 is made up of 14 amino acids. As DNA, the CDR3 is TGTGCCAGCTCCAGAAGTGCGGGGGCGGATACGCAGTATTTT. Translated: CASSRSAGADTQYF.

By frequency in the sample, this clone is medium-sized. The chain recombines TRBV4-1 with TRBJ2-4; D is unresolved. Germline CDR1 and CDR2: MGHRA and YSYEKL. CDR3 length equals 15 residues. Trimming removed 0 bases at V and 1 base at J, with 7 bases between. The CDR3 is CASSQEEMAKNIQYF. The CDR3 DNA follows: TGCGCCAGCAGCCAAGAGGAGATGGCCAAAAACATTCAGTACTTC.

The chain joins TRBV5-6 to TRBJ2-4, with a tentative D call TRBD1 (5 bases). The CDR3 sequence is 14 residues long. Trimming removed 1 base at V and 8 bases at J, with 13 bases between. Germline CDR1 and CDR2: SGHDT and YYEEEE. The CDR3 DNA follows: TGTGCCAGCAGCTTGACGCAGGGTTGGGACATTCAGTACTTC. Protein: CASSLTQGWDIQYF. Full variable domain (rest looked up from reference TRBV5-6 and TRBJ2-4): DAGVTQSPTHLIKTRGQQVTLRCSPKSGHDTVSWYQQALGQGPQFIFQYYEEEERQRGNFPDRFSGHQFPNYSSELNVNALLLGDSALYLCASSLTQGWDIQYFGAGTRLSVL.

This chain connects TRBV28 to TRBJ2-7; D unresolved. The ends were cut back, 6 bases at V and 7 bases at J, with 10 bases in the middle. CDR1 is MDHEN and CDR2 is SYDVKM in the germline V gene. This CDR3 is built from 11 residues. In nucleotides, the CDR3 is TGTGCCAGCAGCACTTTTGAAGAGCAGTACTTC. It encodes CASSTFEEQYF.

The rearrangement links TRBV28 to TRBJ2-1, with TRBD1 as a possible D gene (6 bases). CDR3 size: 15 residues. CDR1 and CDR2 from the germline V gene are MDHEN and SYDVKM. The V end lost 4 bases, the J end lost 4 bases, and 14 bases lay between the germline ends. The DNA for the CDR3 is TGTGCCAGCAGTTCTCGCCGGACAGTATACAATGAGCAGTTCTTC. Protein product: CASSSRRTVYNEQFF.